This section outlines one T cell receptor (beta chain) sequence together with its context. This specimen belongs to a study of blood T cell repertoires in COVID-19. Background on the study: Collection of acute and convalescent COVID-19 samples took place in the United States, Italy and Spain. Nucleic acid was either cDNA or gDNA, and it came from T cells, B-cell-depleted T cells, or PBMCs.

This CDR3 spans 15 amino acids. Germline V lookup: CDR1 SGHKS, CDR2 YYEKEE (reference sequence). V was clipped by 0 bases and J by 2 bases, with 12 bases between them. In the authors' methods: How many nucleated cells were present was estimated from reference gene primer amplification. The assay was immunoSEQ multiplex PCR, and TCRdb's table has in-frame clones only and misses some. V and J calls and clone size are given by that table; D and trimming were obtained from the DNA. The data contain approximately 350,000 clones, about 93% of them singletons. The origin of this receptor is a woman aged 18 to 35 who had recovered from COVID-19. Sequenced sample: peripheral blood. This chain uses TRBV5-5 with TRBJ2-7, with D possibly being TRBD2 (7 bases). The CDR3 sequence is CASSLEGGVAYEQYV. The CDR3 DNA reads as TGTGCCAGCAGCTTGGAAGGGGGGGTCGCCTACGAGCAGTACGTC.